A selection of T cell receptor beta chains follows, all from one sample in a study of T cell responses to AZD1222 COVID-19 vaccine. The protocol was immunoSEQ multiplex PCR, while the TCRdb copy is restricted to in-frame clones and leaves out a portion. Among 110,000 or so clones listed, approximately 89% were seen once. The specimen comprised peripheral blood, sampled 28 days after the second AZD1222 dose. All receptors derive from an adult who received the AZD1222 COVID-19 vaccine. Each CDR3 is given with its conserved first and last residue. The D gene is left open where the match is weak. Where a row states a size, it is once, few, many or the class of an expanded clone; other rows omit it.

clone_size: .; j_call: TRBJ2-7; v_call: TRBV28; d_call: .; cdr3_aa: CASSLRSYEQYF; cdr3_nt: TGTGCCAGCAGTTTAAGGTCCTACGAGCAGTACTTC
clone_size: .; j_call: TRBJ1-4; v_call: TRBV5-1; d_call: TRBD1; cdr3_aa: CASSALGQGLTANEKLFF; cdr3_nt: TGCGCCAGCAGCGCCCTGGGACAGGGGCTGACGGCTAATGAAAAACTGTTTTTT
clone_size: few; j_call: TRBJ1-6; v_call: TRBV10-3; d_call: TRBD1; cdr3_aa: CAISVRDSDSPLHF; cdr3_nt: TGTGCCATCAGTGTCCGGGACAGTGATTCACCCCTCCACTTT
clone_size: .; j_call: TRBJ1-4; v_call: TRBV21-1; d_call: .; cdr3_aa: CASSKDRGLNEKLFF; cdr3_nt: TGTGCCAGCAGCAAAGACAGGGGTTTGAATGAAAAACTGTTTTTT
clone_size: .; j_call: TRBJ1-5; v_call: TRBV10-3; d_call: .; cdr3_aa: CAISEFGGGSNQPQHF; cdr3_nt: TGTGCCATCAGTGAGTTCGGGGGGGGGAGCAATCAGCCCCAGCATTTT
clone_size: .; j_call: TRBJ1-3; v_call: TRBV4-2; d_call: TRBD1; cdr3_aa: CASSQVPGQGYGNTIYF; cdr3_nt: TGTGCCAGCAGCCAAGTTCCGGGACAGGGGTACGGAAACACCATATATTTT
clone_size: .; j_call: TRBJ1-1; v_call: TRBV19; d_call: TRBD1; cdr3_aa: CASSPRTGAGGTEAFF; cdr3_nt: TGTGCCAGTAGTCCGCGTACAGGGGCAGGAGGCACTGAAGCTTTCTTT
clone_size: .; j_call: TRBJ2-7; v_call: TRBV20-1; d_call: .; cdr3_aa: CSASGMRDYEQYF; cdr3_nt: TGCAGTGCTAGTGGTATGAGGGACTACGAGCAGTACTTC
clone_size: once; j_call: TRBJ1-2; v_call: TRBV5-4; d_call: TRBD1; cdr3_aa: CASSSRDRDNGYTF; cdr3_nt: TGTGCCAGCAGCTCCCGGGACAGGGATAACGGCTACACCTTC
clone_size: .; j_call: TRBJ1-1; v_call: TRBV5-6; d_call: TRBD1; cdr3_aa: CASSLGTGSREAFF; cdr3_nt: TGTGCCAGCAGCTTGGGGACAGGGAGCCGTGAAGCTTTCTTT
clone_size: .; j_call: TRBJ2-7; v_call: TRBV2; d_call: .; cdr3_aa: CASSTTEPPYEQYF; cdr3_nt: TGTGCCAGCAGCACGACAGAGCCTCCCTACGAGCAGTACTTC
clone_size: .; j_call: TRBJ1-5; v_call: TRBV2; d_call: .; cdr3_aa: CASSAGGLRDSNQPQHF; cdr3_nt: TGTGCCAGCAGTGCGGGGGGACTGCGAGATAGCAATCAGCCCCAGCATTTT
clone_size: few; j_call: TRBJ1-1; v_call: TRBV6-6; d_call: TRBD1; cdr3_aa: CASSGTGVTEAFF; cdr3_nt: TGTGCCAGCAGCGGGACAGGGGTCACTGAAGCTTTCTTT
clone_size: few; j_call: TRBJ2-7; v_call: TRBV7-6; d_call: .; cdr3_aa: CASSLYQGVGEQYF; cdr3_nt: TGTGCCAGCAGCTTATACCAGGGAGTGGGCGAGCAGTACTTC
clone_size: once; j_call: TRBJ1-5; v_call: TRBV7-5; d_call: .; cdr3_aa: CARSLVGVHSNQPQHF; cdr3_nt: TGTGCCAGAAGCTTAGTCGGAGTCCATAGCAATCAGCCCCAGCATTTT
clone_size: .; j_call: TRBJ2-5; v_call: TRBV7-9; d_call: TRBD1; cdr3_aa: CASSLDRGRETQYF; cdr3_nt: TGTGCCAGCAGCTTAGACAGGGGGCGAGAGACCCAGTACTTC
clone_size: once; j_call: TRBJ1-6; v_call: TRBV7-9; d_call: .; cdr3_aa: CASSLVDNSPLHF; cdr3_nt: TGTGCCAGCAGCTTAGTAGATAATTCACCCCTCCACTTT
clone_size: .; j_call: TRBJ2-7; v_call: TRBV4-2; d_call: .; cdr3_aa: CASSQAGPGEQYF; cdr3_nt: TGTGCCAGCAGCCAAGCCGGCCCCGGTGAGCAGTACTTC
clone_size: .; j_call: TRBJ1-4; v_call: TRBV28; d_call: TRBD1; cdr3_aa: CASSSPDRAEKLFF; cdr3_nt: TGTGCCAGCAGTTCCCCGGACAGGGCCGAAAAACTGTTTTTT
clone_size: .; j_call: TRBJ1-5; v_call: TRBV2; d_call: .; cdr3_aa: CASGGWGNQPQHF; cdr3_nt: TGTGCCAGCGGGGGGTGGGGCAATCAGCCCCAGCATTTT
clone_size: once; j_call: TRBJ1-5; v_call: TRBV7-2; d_call: .; cdr3_aa: CASSAVWGGNQPQHF; cdr3_nt: TGTGCCAGCAGCGCCGTTTGGGGCGGGAATCAGCCCCAGCATTTT
clone_size: .; j_call: TRBJ1-5; v_call: TRBV6-5; d_call: .; cdr3_aa: CASSYDGRGNQPQHF; cdr3_nt: TGTGCCAGCAGTTACGACGGGAGGGGCAATCAGCCCCAGCATTTT
clone_size: .; j_call: TRBJ2-3; v_call: TRBV3-1/TRBV3-2; d_call: .; cdr3_aa: CASSLPQGGPTDTQYF; cdr3_nt: TGTGCCAGCAGCCTACCCCAGGGGGGGCCCACAGATACGCAGTATTTT
clone_size: few; j_call: TRBJ1-1; v_call: TRBV11-3; d_call: .; cdr3_aa: CASSLDQRYEAFF; cdr3_nt: TGTGCCAGCAGCTTAGATCAAAGGTATGAAGCTTTCTTT
clone_size: .; j_call: TRBJ2-1; v_call: TRBV15; d_call: TRBD2; cdr3_aa: CATSRVSFGGAPYNEQFF; cdr3_nt: TGTGCCACCAGCAGAGTCTCGTTCGGGGGGGCTCCCTACAATGAGCAGTTCTTC
clone_size: .; j_call: TRBJ1-1; v_call: TRBV28; d_call: .; cdr3_aa: CASSYGVTEAFF; cdr3_nt: TGTGCCAGCAGTTACGGGGTCACTGAAGCTTTCTTT